This is a list of T cell receptor beta chains from one sample in a study of blood T cell repertoires in COVID-19. Here immunoSEQ multiplex PCR was the method, and the copy in TCRdb shows in-frame clones only, minus some. The sample lists under 75,000 clones; almost 90% were seen once. Sequenced sample: peripheral blood. These receptors came from a man between 60 and 75 years old with active COVID-19. Each CDR3 is given with its conserved first and last residue. D genes are given only for firm matches. A row's size may be missing; if present it is once, few, many or a size class.

>TRBV18|TRBD1|few|TRBJ2-4
CASSQGAGLRNIQYF
TGTGCCAGCTCCCAGGGGGCAGGGCTGCGGAACATTCAGTACTTC
>TRBV30|TRBD2|NA|TRBJ2-7
CAWTVVAGVREQYF
TGTGCCTGGACCGTGGTAGCGGGAGTACGAGAGCAGTACTTC
>TRBV2|TRBD2|NA|TRBJ2-1
CASSEWGGGQFF
TGTGCCAGCAGTGAGTGGGGGGGAGGGCAGTTCTTC
>TRBV28|NA|NA|TRBJ1-1
CASSLLAPGAFF
TGTGCCAGCAGTCTATTAGCGCCGGGAGCTTTCTTT
>TRBV25-1|TRBD1|NA|TRBJ1-4
CASSYSGTGREKLFF
TGTGCCAGCAGTTATTCCGGGACAGGGAGGGAAAAACTGTTTTTT
>TRBV6-2/TRBV6-3|NA|NA|TRBJ1-1
CASSYSRGTEAFF
TGTGCCAGCAGTTACTCCCGCGGGACTGAAGCTTTCTTT
>TRBV7-9|TRBD1|NA|TRBJ2-2
CASSPGQVVGELFF
TGTGCCAGCAGCCCGGGACAGGTAGTCGGGGAGCTGTTTTTT
>TRBV3-1/TRBV3-2|TRBD2|NA|TRBJ2-7
CASSLTSGDYEQYF
TGTGCCAGCAGCCTGACTAGCGGGGACTACGAGCAGTACTTC
>TRBV30|NA|NA|TRBJ1-2
CAWSLPGKGYTF
TGTGCCTGGAGCCTCCCAGGGAAAGGCTACACCTTC
>TRBV27|TRBD2|NA|TRBJ2-3
CASSFLAGEVGTDTQYF
TGTGCCAGCAGTTTCTTAGCGGGAGAGGTTGGCACAGATACGCAGTATTTT
>TRBV5-1|NA|NA|TRBJ1-3
CASSPGSFDTIYF
TGCGCCAGCAGCCCTGGTAGTTTCGACACCATATATTTT
>TRBV6-2/TRBV6-3|TRBD2|few|TRBJ2-7
CASSALGLAAYEQYF
TGTGCCAGCAGTGCGCTGGGACTAGCCGCCTACGAGCAGTACTTC
>TRBV2|NA|NA|TRBJ1-4
CASNLQGQKLFF
TGTGCCAGCAACCTACAGGGTCAAAAACTGTTTTTT
>TRBV6-4|TRBD2|once|TRBJ2-3
CASSLAGGPDTQYF
TGTGCCAGCAGTTTAGCGGGGGGGCCAGATACGCAGTATTTT
>TRBV6-5|NA|NA|TRBJ1-1
CASRVPQGGNTEAFF
TGTGCCAGCAGGGTACCACAAGGGGGGAACACTGAAGCTTTCTTT
>TRBV28|TRBD2|NA|TRBJ2-7
CASRVGTSGSYSYEQYF
TGTGCCAGCAGAGTAGGGACTAGCGGGTCCTACTCCTACGAGCAGTACTTC
>TRBV15|NA|NA|TRBJ1-4
CATRQRALPLLGKLFF
TGTGCCACCCGACAGCGGGCTCTACCACTTCTTGGAAAACTGTTTTTT
>TRBV6-5|TRBD1|NA|TRBJ1-4
CASNIQGAKEKLFF
TGTGCCAGCAATATACAGGGGGCTAAAGAAAAACTGTTTTTT
>TRBV14|NA|NA|TRBJ2-2
CASISVTNTGELFF
TGTGCCAGCATTAGTGTAACGAACACCGGGGAGCTGTTTTTT
>TRBV5-1|TRBD1|NA|TRBJ1-1
CASRRELGTGALAFF
TGCGCCAGCAGGCGCGAACTCGGGACAGGGGCACTAGCTTTCTTT
>TRBV7-3|TRBD1|NA|TRBJ2-6
CASRRDRAGANVLTF
TGTGCCAGCAGGCGAGACAGGGCTGGGGCCAACGTCCTGACTTTC
>TRBV7-2|NA|NA|TRBJ2-2
CASSRLEAGELFF
TGTGCCAGCAGCCGTCTGGAGGCCGGGGAGCTGTTTTTT
>TRBV10-3|TRBD1|NA|TRBJ1-2
CAISGGQGVSYGYTF
TGTGCCATCAGTGGGGGACAGGGGGTAAGCTATGGCTACACCTTC
>TRBV3-1/TRBV3-2|NA|NA|TRBJ2-2
CASSQGFGVPGELFF
TGTGCCAGCAGCCAAGGGTTCGGGGTCCCCGGGGAGCTGTTTTTT
>TRBV5-1|NA|NA|TRBJ1-1
CASSGPGSGTEAFF
TGCGCCAGCAGCGGGCCGGGAAGTGGGACTGAAGCTTTCTTT
>TRBV5-1|NA|NA|TRBJ2-5
CASSLAGQGQETQYF
TGCGCCAGCAGCTTGGCCGGGCAGGGGCAAGAGACCCAGTACTTC
>TRBV19|TRBD1|NA|TRBJ2-7
CASSTTGAASYEQYF
TGTGCCAGTAGTACCACAGGGGCTGCGTCCTACGAGCAGTACTTC
>TRBV18|TRBD2|NA|TRBJ2-7
CASSPRGSSYEQYF
TGTGCCAGCTCACCGCGCGGGAGCTCCTACGAGCAGTACTTC
>TRBV27|TRBD1|NA|TRBJ2-5
CASSPPWDRGRGKGETQYF
TGTGCCAGCAGTCCGCCGTGGGACAGGGGGAGGGGAAAGGGGGAGACCCAGTACTTC
>TRBV10-3|TRBD2|NA|TRBJ2-7
CAISETLAGGDEQYF
TGTGCCATCAGTGAGACGCTAGCGGGAGGGGACGAGCAGTACTTC
>TRBV28|TRBD1|few|TRBJ2-2
CASSLTGYGTGELFF
TGTGCCAGCAGTTTGACAGGGTATGGTACCGGGGAGCTGTTTTTT
>TRBV28|NA|NA|TRBJ2-4
CASSPTKNIQYF
TGTGCCAGCAGCCCAACTAAAAACATTCAGTACTTC
>TRBV9|TRBD2|NA|TRBJ2-1
CASSVTGAFSGRTDEQFF
TGTGCCAGCAGCGTAACAGGGGCTTTCAGCGGGAGGACTGATGAGCAGTTCTTC
>TRBV27|TRBD2|NA|TRBJ2-1
CASRPSGGVIWEQFF
TGTGCCAGCAGACCTAGCGGGGGGGTTATATGGGAGCAGTTCTTC
>TRBV28|TRBD1|NA|TRBJ1-1
CASSLSRGHGTEAFF
TGTGCCAGCAGTTTATCAAGGGGGCACGGCACTGAAGCTTTCTTT
>TRBV3-1/TRBV3-2|TRBD1|NA|TRBJ1-5
CASSQDLLGTGFGQPQHF
TGTGCCAGCAGCCAAGATCTCCTCGGGACAGGGTTTGGTCAGCCCCAGCATTTT
>TRBV11-2|NA|few|TRBJ2-7
CASSLTHSPGQPYEQYF
TGTGCCAGCAGCCTTACCCACTCTCCGGGACAACCTTACGAGCAGTACTTC
>TRBV4-1|TRBD1|NA|TRBJ1-5
CASSLGQAGNQPQHF
TGCGCCAGCAGCCTGGGACAGGCCGGGAATCAGCCCCAGCATTTT
>TRBV24-1|TRBD1|NA|TRBJ2-5
CATSDEEPGQIVETQYF
TGTGCCACCAGTGATGAAGAACCGGGACAGATTGTAGAGACCCAGTACTTC
>TRBV25-1|TRBD1|NA|TRBJ1-6
CASSRTGSNSPLHF
TGTGCCAGCAGTCGGACAGGTTCAAATTCACCCCTCCACTTT
>TRBV6-5|TRBD2|NA|TRBJ2-3
CASSSLGGMDTQYF
TGTGCCAGCAGTTCCTTGGGGGGGATGGATACGCAGTATTTT
>TRBV6-6|TRBD2|NA|TRBJ2-1
CASSKHVAGLINEQFF
TGTGCCAGCAGTAAACACGTAGCGGGATTGATCAATGAGCAGTTCTTC
>TRBV6-2/TRBV6-3|NA|NA|TRBJ2-7
CASSYLQPPTTSYEQYF
TGTGCCAGCAGTTACTTACAGCCTCCCACCACTTCCTACGAGCAGTACTTC